The source of this TCR beta chain is a study of blood T cell repertoires in COVID-19. For the study at large: Samples came from the United States, Italy and Spain, spanning acute and convalescent COVID-19. Sample material is recorded as cDNA or gDNA derived from T cells, B-cell-depleted T cells, or PBMCs.

CDR3 length equals 13 residues. CDR1 is MNHEY and CDR2 is SMNVEV in the germline V gene (reference sequence). V was clipped by 6 bases and J by 4 bases, with 13 bases between them. In the original processing: Estimation of nucleated cell counts relied on the amplification of reference gene primers. This table comes from immunoSEQ multiplex PCR, and its TCRdb copy is limited to in-frame clones, with some not included. That table furnishes V, J and clone size, whereas the DNA furnished D and trimming. The table records 200,000 to 300,000 clones, 80% to 90% of them present only once. The rearrangement joins TRBV27 to TRBJ2-7; the D gene is possibly TRBD2 (6 bases). The clonotype originates from a woman aged 50 to 60 with acute or convalescent COVID-19. Sequences were obtained from peripheral blood. The CDR3 region is CASRKLASYEQYF. The CDR3 region has the DNA TGTGCCAGCAGAAAACTAGCATCTTACGAGCAGTACTTC.